This paragraph reports one T cell receptor beta chain. In the original analysis: Estimated nucleated cell counts came from reference gene primer amplification. Some clones are missing from TCRdb's copy, which holds only in-frame ones; the method was immunoSEQ multiplex PCR. The DNA was the basis for D and trimming; V, J and clone size are from that table. This repertoire shows 140,000 to 150,000 clones, 85% found once; its top ten account for roughly 2.9%. CDR1 is SGHRS, CDR2 YFSETQ, per germline. Trimming took 0 bases from V and 7 from J; bases not matched to a gene: 6. The CDR3 has 15 amino acids. The sample belongs to a study of blood T cell repertoires in COVID-19.

The clonotype comes from a woman in her thirties or forties with active or convalescent COVID-19. J is TRBJ2-2 and V is TRBV5-1; 7 nucleotides agree with TRBD2. The sequencing input was peripheral blood. The CDR3 loop is CASSLDRGGIGELFF. The DNA for the CDR3 is TGCGCCAGCAGCTTGGATCGGGGAGGGATCGGGGAGCTGTTTTTT.